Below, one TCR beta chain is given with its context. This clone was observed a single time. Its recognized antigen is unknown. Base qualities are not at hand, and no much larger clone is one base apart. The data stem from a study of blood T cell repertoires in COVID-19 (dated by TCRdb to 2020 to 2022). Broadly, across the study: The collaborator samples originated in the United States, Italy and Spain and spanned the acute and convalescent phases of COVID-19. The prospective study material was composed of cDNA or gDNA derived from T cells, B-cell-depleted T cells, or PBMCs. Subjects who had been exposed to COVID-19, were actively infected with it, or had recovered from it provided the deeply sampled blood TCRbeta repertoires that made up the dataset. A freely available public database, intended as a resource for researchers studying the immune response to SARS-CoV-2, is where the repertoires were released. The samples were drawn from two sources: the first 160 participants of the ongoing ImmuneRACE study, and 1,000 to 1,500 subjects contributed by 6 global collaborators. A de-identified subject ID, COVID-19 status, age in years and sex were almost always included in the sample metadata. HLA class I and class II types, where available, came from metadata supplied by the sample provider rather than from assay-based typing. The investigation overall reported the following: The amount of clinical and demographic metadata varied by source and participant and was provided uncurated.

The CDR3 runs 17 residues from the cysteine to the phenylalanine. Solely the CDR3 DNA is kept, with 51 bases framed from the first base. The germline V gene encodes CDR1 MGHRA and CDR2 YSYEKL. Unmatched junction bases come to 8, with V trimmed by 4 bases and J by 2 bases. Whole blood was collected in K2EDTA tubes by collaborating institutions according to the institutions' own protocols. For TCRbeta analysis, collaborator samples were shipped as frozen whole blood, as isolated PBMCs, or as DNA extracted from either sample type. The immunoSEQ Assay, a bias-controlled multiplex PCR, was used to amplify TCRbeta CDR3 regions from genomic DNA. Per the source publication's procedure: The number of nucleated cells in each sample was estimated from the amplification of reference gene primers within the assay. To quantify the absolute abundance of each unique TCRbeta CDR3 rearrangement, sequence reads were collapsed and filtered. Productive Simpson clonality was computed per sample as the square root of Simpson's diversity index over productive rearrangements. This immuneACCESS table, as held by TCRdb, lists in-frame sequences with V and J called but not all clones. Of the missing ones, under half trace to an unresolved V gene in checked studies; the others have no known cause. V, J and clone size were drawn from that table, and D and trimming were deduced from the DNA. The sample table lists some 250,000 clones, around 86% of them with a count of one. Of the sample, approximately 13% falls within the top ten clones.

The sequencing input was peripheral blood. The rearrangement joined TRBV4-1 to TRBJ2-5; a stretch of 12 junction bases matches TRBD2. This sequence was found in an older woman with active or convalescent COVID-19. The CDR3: CASSRLTSGGLQETQYF. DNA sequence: TGCGCCAGCAGCCGATTGACTAGCGGGGGCCTACAAGAGACCCAGTACTTC.